Listed here are 29 T cell receptor beta chains from one sample, sequenced in a study of post-analysis software for immune sequencing data. Prepared libraries of TCR beta cDNA carried unique molecular identifiers. MiXCR, run by TCRdb on the PCR reads, gives a single entry per CDR3 protein. The sample holds approximately 730,000 distinct CDR3 sequences, about 45% seen once. No antigen is known for these receptors. Notes on the study in general: Among five TRBV segments more frequent in patients than controls were TRBV5-6, TRBV5-1 and TRBV20-1.

Sequencing was done on a sample of blood. These receptors came from a girl between 10 and 17 years old with multiple sclerosis.

V is TRBV7-6 and J is TRBJ2-4; 9 positions match TRBD1. V lost 4 bases, J lost 9 bases, and 7 bases stayed unmatched. This CDR3 spans 14 amino acids. Germline CDR1 and CDR2: SGHVS and FNYEAQ. The CDR3 protein is CASSWDREMGIQYF. The CDR3 bases are TGTGCCAGCAGCTGGGACAGGGAAATGGGCATTCAGTACTTC.

The V and J genes are TRBV20-1 and TRBJ2-7; no firm D call. The germline CDR1 and CDR2 sequences are DFQATT and SNEGSKA (reference sequence). This CDR3 is built from 12 residues. V was pared by 0 bases and J by 5 bases, with 8 bases between. CDR3 DNA sequence: TGCAGTGCTAGAGATCAAGTCCACGAGCAGTACTTC. Encoded protein: CSARDQVHEQYF.

The chain uses TRBV20-1 and TRBJ2-3, with D perhaps given as TRBD1 or TRBD2 (7 bases each). CDR3 length: 13 residues. V was clipped by 5 bases and J by 5 bases, with 14 bases between them. Germline CDR1 reads DFQATT; CDR2 reads SNEGSKA (reference sequence). CDR3 region: CSAGTAGRDTQYF. CDR3 in DNA: TGCAGTGCTGGGACAGCGGGAAGAGATACGCAGTATTTT.

The rearrangement uses TRBV9 and TRBJ2-2; D is ambiguous. V was shortened by 3 bases and J by 1 base, with 7 bases between the two germline ends. CDR1 SGDLS and CDR2 YYNGEE come from the germline V gene. The CDR3 loop spans 14 amino acids. The CDR3 DNA follows: TGTGCCAGCAGCGGGTGGGGGAACACCGGGGAGCTGTTTTTT. It translates to CASSGWGNTGELFF.

This chain connects TRBV7-3 to TRBJ2-1; D might be TRBD1 (6 bases). V lost 5 bases, J lost 4 bases, and 27 bases lay in between. Germline V CDR1 and CDR2: SGHTA, FQGTGA. This CDR3 comprises 19 residues. This CDR3 reads CASSPLRSRTPGDYNEQFF. The DNA for the CDR3 is TGTGCCAGCAGCCCCCTCCGGTCCAGGACTCCAGGGGATTACAATGAGCAGTTCTTC.

This clonotype occurred a few times. J is TRBJ2-3 and V is TRBV20-1, with D perhaps matching TRBD1 or TRBD2 (6 bases each). Germline V gene lookup returns CDR1 DFQATT and CDR2 SNEGSKA (reference sequence). Trimming shortened V by 5 bases and J by 2 bases, and 14 bases separated the two germline ends. This CDR3 region has 14 residues. CDR3 nucleotides: TGCAGTGCTCCCCGAGGGGGGAACACAGATACGCAGTATTTT. Translating it yields CSAPRGGNTDTQYF.

V and J are TRBV20-1 and TRBJ1-4, with TRBD1 matching 9 bases. Germline V CDR1 and CDR2: DFQATT, SNEGSKA (reference sequence). After removal of 6 bases from V and 7 bases from J, the junction contained 9 bases not matched to a gene. The CDR3 has 14 residues. CDR3 nucleotide sequence: TGCAGTGCCCACGGGACAGGGCAGGGTGAAAAACTGTTTTTT. Translating it yields CSAHGTGQGEKLFF.

This chain links TRBV7-8 with TRBJ2-7; no clear D. Trimming removed 0 bases at V and 7 bases at J, with 19 bases between. This CDR3 is built from 16 residues. CDR1 is SGHVS and CDR2 is FQNEAQ in the germline V gene. The CDR3 nucleotides are TGTGCCAGCAGCTTAGCGCTAACGGGCCCCTCTCGGGAGCAGTACTTC. It yields the protein CASSLALTGPSREQYF. Full variable domain (rest looked up from reference TRBV7-8 and TRBJ2-7): GAGVSQSPRYKVAKRGQDVALRCDPISGHVSLFWYQQALGQGPEFLTYFQNEAQLDKSGLPSDRFFAERPEGSVSTLKIQRTQQEDSAVYLCASSLALTGPSREQYFGPGTRLTVT.

The genes are TRBV29-1 and TRBJ2-7; D may be TRBD1 (5 bases). This CDR3 comprises 12 residues. The V and J ends lost 7 bases and 3 bases respectively, with 13 bases between them. Germline V CDR1 and CDR2: SQVTM, ANQGSEA. The CDR3 region is CSATGQHYEQYF. The CDR3 DNA is TGCAGCGCCACAGGACAACACTACGAGCAGTACTTC.

This rearrangement joins TRBV11-2 to TRBJ2-4; the D gene is possibly TRBD1 (7 bases). The germline CDR1 and CDR2 sequences are SGHAT and FQNNGV. Deletions cut 5 bases from V and 0 bases from J, with 11 bases between. This CDR3 contains 15 residues. The CDR3 protein is CASSAGQLAKNIQYF. As DNA, the CDR3 is TGTGCCAGCAGCGCGGGACAGTTAGCCAAAAACATTCAGTACTTC.

The chain combines TRBV15 with TRBJ2-1; the D gene could be TRBD1 or TRBD2 (5 bases each). Germline CDR1 is LNHNV and CDR2 is YYDKDF (reference sequence). The CDR3 contains 15 residues. V was shortened by 1 base and J by 9 bases, with 16 bases between the two germline ends. The DNA of the CDR3 is TGTGCCACCAGCAGAGGGGACCGTGCTGTTCGTGAGCAGTTCTTC. The encoded protein is CATSRGDRAVREQFF. Together with reference TRBV15 and TRBJ2-1, the CDR3 gives the full variable domain: DAMVIQNPRYQVTQFGKPVTLSCSQTLNHNVMYWYQQKSSQAPKLLFHYYDKDFNNEADTPDNFQSRRPNTSFCFLDIRSPGLGDTAMYLCATSRGDRAVREQFFGPGTRLTVL.

Written as DNA, the CDR3 is TGTGCCAGCAGCCCCCCCGTCGGGGGCTACACCTTC. This translates into CASSPPVGGYTF. The gene calls are TRBV3-1 and TRBJ1-2; D ambiguous. Deletions cut 4 bases from V and 8 bases from J, with 11 bases between. This CDR3 region has 12 residues. Germline values: CDR1 LGHDT, CDR2 YNNKEL (reference sequence).

The chain recombines TRBV28 with TRBJ2-1; TRBD1 agrees at 7 bases. The end of the DNA aligns better with TRBJ2-7, so the J call may be wrong. Germline V gene sequence: CDR1 MDHEN, CDR2 SYDVKM. This CDR3 is built from 14 residues. The DNA of the CDR3 is TGTGCCAGCAGACCGGGACAGATAATTCAGGAGCAGTACTTC. This codes for CASRPGQIIQEQYF.

This clonotype occurred a few times. V is TRBV6-5 and J is TRBJ2-7, with 12 bases identical to TRBD2. The germline gives CDR1 MNHEY, CDR2 SVGAGI. CDR3 length: 15 amino acids. The V gene end was trimmed by 2 bases and the J gene end by 4 bases; junction bases not matched to a gene: 3. CDR3 sequence: CASSYPGTSGYEQYF. The CDR3 DNA follows: TGTGCCAGCAGTTACCCGGGGACTAGCGGGTACGAGCAGTACTTC.

The chain carries TRBV20-1 and TRBJ2-1; 13 nucleotides line up with TRBD2. Germline CDR1 reads DFQATT; CDR2 reads SNEGSKA (reference sequence). V lost 5 bases and J lost 6; bases outside the gene matches: 4. This CDR3 contains 14 residues. This chain's CDR3 is CSAGTSGARNEQFF. CDR3 nucleotide sequence: TGCAGTGCTGGGACTAGCGGGGCGCGCAATGAGCAGTTCTTC.

This clonotype was picked up many times. V usage is TRBV29-1 and J usage is TRBJ2-1, with 13 bases that match TRBD2. The CDR3 runs to 16 residues. Germline assignment: CDR1 SQVTM and CDR2 ANQGSEA. V lost 6 bases to trimming and J lost 4 bases; unmatched junction nucleotides: 9. In DNA form, the CDR3 reads TGCAGCGTCACAGGACTAGCGGGAGCCCGATACAATGAGCAGTTCTTC. Translated, it gives CSVTGLAGARYNEQFF.

This rearrangement joins TRBV7-2 to TRBJ2-4; tentative D call: TRBD2 (7 bases). The CDR3 sequence is 14 residues long. Trimming cost V 4 bases and J 13 bases, with 20 bases left between them. Per the germline V gene, CDR1 is SGHTA and CDR2 is FQGNSA. CDR3 sequence: CASSSGAGVREQYF. The DNA of the CDR3 is TGTGCCAGCAGCTCAGGGGCGGGAGTTAGAGAGCAGTACTTC. The entire variable domain, with the rest obtained from reference TRBV7-2 and TRBJ2-4, is as follows: GAGVSQSPSNKVTEKGKDVELRCDPISGHTALYWYRQSLGQGLEFLIYFQGNSAPDKSGLPSDRFSAERTGGSVSTLTIQRTQQEDSAVYLCASSSGAGVREQYFGAGTRLSVL.

This chain joins TRBV2 and TRBJ2-3; D could derive from TRBD1 or TRBD2 (5 bases each). The CDR3 totals 11 residues. Germline V lookup: CDR1 SNHLY, CDR2 FYNNEI. Deletions cut 6 bases from V and 6 bases from J, with 7 bases between. CDR3 protein: CASRGEDTQYF. CDR3 sequence (DNA): TGTGCCAGCAGGGGGGAGGATACGCAGTATTTT.

This clonotype was picked up a small number of times. J is TRBJ2-1 and V is TRBV20-1; 10 positions agree with TRBD2. This CDR3 comprises 16 residues. J was trimmed by 4 bases and V by 0 bases; bases with no gene match: 6. Germline lookup yields CDR1 DFQATT and CDR2 SNEGSKA (reference sequence). The CDR3 is CSARDQRLAGYNEQFF. The CDR3 region has the DNA TGCAGTGCTAGAGATCAACGACTAGCGGGTTACAATGAGCAGTTCTTC.

The J gene is TRBJ2-1, the V gene TRBV12-3 or TRBV12-4; 8 bases agree with TRBD2. V gave up 6 bases and J gave up 2 bases; unmatched junction bases: 3. The CDR3 has 14 residues. The CDR3 DNA reads as TGTGCCAGCAGAGCGGGACTAGCCTACAATGAGCAGTTCTTC. Encoded protein: CASRAGLAYNEQFF.

This clonotype was picked up one time. The chain recombines TRBV24-1 with TRBJ2-2; D unclear. Germline values: CDR1 KGHDR, CDR2 SFDVKD. Trimming took 2 bases from V and 2 from J, leaving 14 bases between them. The CDR3 extends over 17 amino acids. The CDR3: CATSDSRLGFNTGELFF. The CDR3 coding sequence is TGTGCCACCAGTGATTCTCGTCTTGGATTTAACACCGGGGAGCTGTTTTTT.

This clonotype is a singleton in its sample. The V and J genes are TRBV2 and TRBJ1-1, with D tentatively TRBD1 (5 bases). Looked up from germline, CDR1 is SNHLY and CDR2 is FYNNEI. V was pared by 2 bases and J by 0 bases, with 13 bases between. This CDR3 is built from 16 residues. In DNA form, the CDR3 reads TGTGCCAGCAGTGAACAGGGAGTCCCCATGAACACTGAAGCTTTCTTT. Amino acid sequence: CASSEQGVPMNTEAFF.

The rearrangement uses TRBV6-5 and TRBJ2-1; TRBD2 matches at 10 bases. Germline assignment: CDR1 MNHEY and CDR2 SVGAGI. This CDR3 is built from 19 residues. Trimming took 2 bases from V and 0 from J; bases not matched to a gene: 10. CDR3 DNA sequence: TGTGCCAGCAGTTACATTGCTAGCGGGAGCTTGAGCTCCTACAATGAGCAGTTCTTC. Protein: CASSYIASGSLSSYNEQFF.

The chain has TRBV5-5 and TRBJ2-3, with 11 bases lining up with TRBD2. CDR1 SGHKS and CDR2 YYEKEE come from the germline V gene (reference sequence). This CDR3 has 18 amino acids. Trimming took 1 base from V and 5 from J; bases not matched to a gene: 12. CDR3 region: CASSLFLGTSGSIDTQYF. The CDR3 DNA is TGTGCCAGCAGCTTGTTCCTGGGTACTAGCGGGAGTATAGATACGCAGTATTTT. Together with reference TRBV5-5 and TRBJ2-3, the CDR3 gives the full variable domain: DAGVTQSPTHLIKTRGQQVTLRCSPISGHKSVSWYQQVLGQGPQFIFQYYEKEERGRGNFPDRFSARQFPNYSSELNVNALLLGDSALYLCASSLFLGTSGSIDTQYFGPGTRLTVL.

This clonotype was seen only a few times. The chain carries TRBV29-1 and TRBJ2-5; D uncertain. This CDR3 region has 11 residues. From germline, CDR1 is SQVTM and CDR2 ANQGSEA. V was pared by 4 bases and J by 2 bases, with 5 bases between. CDR3 bases: TGCAGCGTTGGGTCTCAAGAGACCCAGTACTTC. This sequence encodes CSVGSQETQYF.

V usage is TRBV9 and J usage is TRBJ2-3, with 8 bases lining up with TRBD2. This CDR3 region has 15 residues. V shed 0 bases, J shed 5 bases, and the junction held 5 bases outside the gene matches. In germline, CDR1 is SGDLS, CDR2 YYNGEE. CDR3 coding DNA: TGTGCCAGCAGCGTAGTCGGGAGGGCCAAAGATACGCAGTATTTT. Translated: CASSVVGRAKDTQYF.

The chain combines TRBV2 with TRBJ2-1, with D possibly being TRBD2 (6 bases). Trimming removed 0 bases from V and 8 bases from J, with 17 bases in between. CDR1 and CDR2 from the germline V gene are SNHLY and FYNNEI. The CDR3 is made up of 16 amino acids. CDR3 region: CASSEARLALGDEQFF. CDR3 bases: TGTGCCAGCAGTGAAGCGCGGCTAGCGCTAGGGGATGAGCAGTTCTTC.

The genes are TRBV9 and TRBJ2-1, with D hard to call. The CDR3 contains 16 residues. From germline, CDR1 is SGDLS and CDR2 YYNGEE. V lost 0 bases and J 5 bases, leaving 15 bases between the germline ends. The CDR3 loop is CASSVDVRPINNEQFF. CDR3 DNA: TGTGCCAGCAGCGTAGATGTGAGACCCATAAACAATGAGCAGTTCTTC.

In this sample, this clonotype turned up a few times. The V and J genes are TRBV29-1 and TRBJ2-1; 10 bases fit TRBD2. V dropped 7 bases and J dropped 16; count of bases not matched to a gene: 10. CDR1 is SQVTM and CDR2 is ANQGSEA in the germline V gene. The CDR3 covers 11 residues. In DNA form, the CDR3 reads TGCAGCGGGGGGGGACTAGCGCGCATCTTCTTC. This sequence encodes CSGGGLARIFF.